The T cell receptor (beta chain) described here comes from a study of CD8 T cells in ankylosing spondylitis. Looked up from germline, CDR1 is SGHAT and CDR2 is FQDESV (reference sequence). This CDR3 spans 18 amino acids. The V and J ends lost 7 bases and 4 bases, in that order; junction bases with no gene match: 11. Preparation of TCR beta libraries was done by quantitative 5'-RACE with molecular barcodes. MiXCR was run by TCRdb on the 5' RACE reads, yielding one entry per CDR3 protein. The sample consists of around 90,000 distinct CDR3 sequences, 27% of them appearing once. The rearrangement uses TRBV11-1 and TRBJ2-2, with 14 bases lining up with TRBD2. The TCR sequence derives from a male donor with ankylosing spondylitis or in good health (not recorded which). Sequencing used blood, either unsorted or a sorted T cell fraction (not recorded which). The CDR3 bases are TGTGCCAGCATCATGCCGGGACTAGCGGGAGAGGGCACCGGGGAGCTGTTTTTT. It specifies CASIMPGLAGEGTGELFF. The whole variable domain, remainder taken from reference TRBV11-1 and TRBJ2-2, is EAEVAQSPRYKITEKSQAVAFWCDPISGHATLYWYRQILGQGPELLVQFQDESVVDDSQLPKDRFSAERLKGVDSTLKIQPAELGDSAMYLCASIMPGLAGEGTGELFFGEGSRLTVL.